The T cell receptor (beta chain) under discussion was sequenced for a study of beta chain features in type 1 diabetes. About the research overall: There was similarity between patients and healthy donors in age, gender and cell yields. Summed over all samples, the examined sorted cells came to roughly 110 million. Study-wide points: TCRB CDR3s from Type 1 diabetes patients were moderately but significantly shorter in all four CD4+ subsets.

V was shortened by 1 base and J by 4 bases, with 19 bases between the two germline ends. The V gene's germline CDR1 is LGHNA and CDR2 YNFKEQ. The CDR3 is 17 residues long. A CD45RO/CCR7/CD25/CD127/CD95/CD27 panel sorted naive, central memory, regulatory and stem cell-like memory CD4+ cells. This clone showed up just a few times. The antigen remains unidentified. Reverse transcription of all isolated RNA meant that expressed TCRB transcripts were sequenced. The data were produced by immunoSEQ multiplex PCR, yet TCRdb's version contains in-frame clones alone and is incomplete. The data hold about 260,000 clones, with just over 20% observed a single time.

The V call is TRBV4-2, the J call TRBJ1-2, with D possibly being TRBD1 (6 bases). The sequence was obtained from a woman in her thirties or forties with type 1 diabetes. Sequencing was done on a sample of naive CD4+ T cells from blood. CDR3 protein: CASSQANQGLWSYGYTF. The CDR3 DNA is TGTGCCAGCAGCCAAGCTAACCAGGGGTTATGGAGCTATGGCTACACCTTC.